This section outlines one T cell receptor beta chain sequence together with its context. CDR3 length: 15 residues. Germline V lookup: CDR1 LNHDA, CDR2 SQIVND (reference sequence). The V and J ends lost 4 bases and 2 bases, in that order; junction bases with no gene match: 2. Sequenced by immunoSEQ multiplex PCR; TCRdb stores in-frame clones only, minus some. Of about 10,000 clones listed, under 85% were seen once; the top ten hold about 8%. Patients got ipilimumab 1 mg/kg beginning 14 to 28 days post-transplant. Dosing: nivolumab 3 mg/kg IV, weeks 1, 4, 7, 10, then every two weeks to week 26. This record comes from a study of ipilimumab plus nivolumab after autologous stem cell transplantation. Study details: The DLBCL group included primary refractory and relapsed cases.

The sequence was obtained from a male donor with diffuse large B-cell lymphoma. This chain links TRBV19 with TRBJ2-1; 10 nucleotides line up with TRBD2. This sample comprised PBMCs, obtained in a trial of ipilimumab plus nivolumab as post-transplant consolidation. The CDR3 nucleotides read TGTGCCAGTAGTACGAGCGGGGGGGCCTACAATGAGCAGTTCTTC. Its protein product is CASSTSGGAYNEQFF.